This TCR beta chain was documented in a study of blood T cell repertoires in COVID-19. In the study overall: The United States, Italy and Spain provided the acute and convalescent COVID-19 samples. T cells, B-cell-depleted T cells, or PBMCs supplied cDNA or gDNA.

One Seattle source followed patients from active infection through their disease course. Germline-derived CDR1 and CDR2 are ENHRY and SYGVKD. The CDR3 runs to 13 residues. V gave up 6 bases and J gave up 4 bases; unmatched junction bases: 5. How the authors handled the data: Counts of nucleated cells, estimated from reference gene primer amplification, were obtained. Produced via immunoSEQ multiplex PCR; TCRdb's table is partial and in-frame only. D and trimming were read from the DNA, whereas the V and J calls and clone size are those reported in that table. The sample lists roughly 340,000 clones; more than 70% were seen once.

The specimen sequenced was peripheral blood. This chain joins TRBV10-3 and TRBJ1-1; 7 bases are a match to TRBD1. The sequence was obtained from a woman under 40 with COVID-19, enrolled during active disease. The CDR3 protein is CAIRGGAGTEAFF. As DNA, the CDR3 is TGTGCCATCAGAGGGGGCGCGGGCACTGAAGCTTTCTTT.